The 10 T cell receptor beta chains reported below all come from one sample, sequenced in a study of blood T cell repertoires in COVID-19. Method: immunoSEQ multiplex PCR; TCRdb's copy keeps in-frame clones and lacks some. The sample yields roughly 290,000 clones, around 90% seen once. The sequenced material came from PBMCs or T cells enriched from blood (not recorded which). The origin of the receptors is a woman aged 35 to 49 who had recovered from COVID-19.

This chain links TRBV6-2 or TRBV6-3 with TRBJ2-4; a weak D match, TRBD1 (6 bases). V was trimmed by 0 bases and J by 14 bases, leaving 11 bases between them. The CDR3 is 12 residues long. Germline V CDR1 and CDR2: MNHEY, SVGEGT. This CDR3 reads CASSYSYWDKYF. CDR3 nucleotides: TGTGCCAGCAGTTACTCGTATTGGGACAAGTACTTC.

The V gene is TRBV5-6, the J gene TRBJ2-5; D is perhaps TRBD1 (6 bases). This CDR3 has 16 residues. The germline V gene has CDR1 SGHDT and CDR2 YYEEEE. The V end was cut by 0 bases, the J end by 2 bases, with 14 bases between. The CDR3 coding sequence is TGTGCCAGCAGCTTGGAACGGGACACCTTTCAAGAGACCCAGTACTTC. Its translation: CASSLERDTFQETQYF.

The V gene is TRBV3-1 (or the pseudogene TRBV3-2), the J gene TRBJ2-5, with unresolved D. CDR1 is LGHDT, CDR2 YNNKEL, per germline (reference sequence). The CDR3 totals 14 residues. V was clipped by 2 bases and J by 4 bases, with 11 bases between them. Written as DNA, the CDR3 is TGTGCCAGCAGCCAAAGCTTAGTAATAGAGACCCAGTACTTC. This codes for CASSQSLVIETQYF.

The J gene is TRBJ2-1, the V gene TRBV7-9; D unresolved. Trimming removed 10 bases at V and 7 bases at J, with 11 bases between. The V gene's germline CDR1 is SEHNR and CDR2 FQNEAQ (reference sequence). This CDR3 contains 11 residues. The CDR3 DNA follows: TGTGCCACCACCCGCCTAAATGAGCAGTTCTTC. Amino acid sequence: CATTRLNEQFF.

The rearrangement uses TRBV5-4 and TRBJ2-2, with 8 bases fitting TRBD2. There are 16 residues in the CDR3. Trimming took 4 bases from V and 3 from J; bases not matched to a gene: 8. In germline, CDR1 is SGHNT, CDR2 YYREEE (reference sequence). As DNA, the CDR3 is TGTGCCAGCAGCCCCTCGGGAGGGTGGGACACCGGGGAGCTGTTTTTT. Residues: CASSPSGGWDTGELFF.

The rearrangement uses TRBV9 and TRBJ2-2, with 11 bases fitting TRBD1. Unmatched junction bases numbered 5, after V lost 4 bases and J lost 3 bases. CDR1 and CDR2 from the germline V gene are SGDLS and YYNGEE. The CDR3 totals 16 residues. The DNA for the CDR3 is TGTGCCAGCAGCCCCGGGACAGGGGGTGACACCGGGGAGCTGTTTTTT. Translation: CASSPGTGGDTGELFF.

This chain connects TRBV18 to TRBJ1-1; D possibly corresponds to TRBD1 (6 bases). With 2 bases removed from V and 2 bases from J, the gap between germline ends came to 9 bases. The germline CDR1 and CDR2 sequences are KGHSH and LQKENI. CDR3 length equals 14 residues. As DNA, the CDR3 is TGTGCCAGCTCACCAGGGACACCCAACACTGAAGCTTTCTTT. Amino acids: CASSPGTPNTEAFF.

The chain uses TRBV14 and TRBJ2-2, with 8 nucleotides matching TRBD1. Germline CDR1 SGHDN, CDR2 FVKESK. The CDR3 is 16 residues long. Germline trimming cut 1 base from V and 6 bases from J; bases unmatched to any gene: 7. The CDR3 DNA sequence: TGTGCCAGCAGCCAAGGCAGGGGGCGAGACGCCGGGGAGCTGTTTTTT. It yields the protein CASSQGRGRDAGELFF.

J is TRBJ2-1 and V is TRBV6-5; 7 bases agree with TRBD1. V was clipped by 2 bases and J by 6 bases; unmatched bases: 7. This CDR3 comprises 15 residues. Germline V gene sequence: CDR1 MNHEY, CDR2 SVGAGI. The CDR3 reads CASSYDRDPFNEQFF. In DNA, the CDR3 is TGTGCCAGCAGTTACGACAGGGATCCCTTCAATGAGCAGTTCTTC.

The chain carries TRBV5-1 and TRBJ2-1, with D maybe TRBD2 (6 bases). Germline CDR1 is SGHRS and CDR2 is YFSETQ. V was cut by 2 bases and J by 4 bases, with 13 bases left in between. The CDR3 sequence is 15 residues long. The CDR3 DNA sequence: TGCGCCAGCAGCTTCGGCGGGACGCCTTACAATGAGCAGTTCTTC. This codes for CASSFGGTPYNEQFF.